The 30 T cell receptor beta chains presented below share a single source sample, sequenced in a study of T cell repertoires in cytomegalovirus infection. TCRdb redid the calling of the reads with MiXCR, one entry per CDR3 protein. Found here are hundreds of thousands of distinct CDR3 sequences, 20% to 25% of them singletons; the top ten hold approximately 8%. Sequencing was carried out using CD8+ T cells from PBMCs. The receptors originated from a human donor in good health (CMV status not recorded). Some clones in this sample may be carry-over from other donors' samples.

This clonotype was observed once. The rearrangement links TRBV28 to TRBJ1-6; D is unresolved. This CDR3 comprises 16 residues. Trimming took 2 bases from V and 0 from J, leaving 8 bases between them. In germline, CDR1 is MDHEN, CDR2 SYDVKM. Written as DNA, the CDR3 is TGTGCCAGCAGTTTAAGCCAGAGCTCCTATAATTCACCCCTCCACTTT. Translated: CASSLSQSSYNSPLHF.

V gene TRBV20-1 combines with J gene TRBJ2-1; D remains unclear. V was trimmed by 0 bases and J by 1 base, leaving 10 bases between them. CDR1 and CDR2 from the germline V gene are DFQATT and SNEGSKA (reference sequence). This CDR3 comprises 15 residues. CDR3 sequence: CSARDTHLSYNEQFF. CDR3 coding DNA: TGCAGTGCTAGAGACACCCATCTATCCTACAATGAGCAGTTCTTC.

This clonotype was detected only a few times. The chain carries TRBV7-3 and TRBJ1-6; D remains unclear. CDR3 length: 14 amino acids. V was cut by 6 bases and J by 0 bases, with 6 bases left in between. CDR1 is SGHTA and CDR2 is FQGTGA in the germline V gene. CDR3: CASSESSYNSPLHF. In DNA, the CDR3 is TGTGCCAGCAGTGAGAGCTCCTATAATTCACCCCTCCACTTT.

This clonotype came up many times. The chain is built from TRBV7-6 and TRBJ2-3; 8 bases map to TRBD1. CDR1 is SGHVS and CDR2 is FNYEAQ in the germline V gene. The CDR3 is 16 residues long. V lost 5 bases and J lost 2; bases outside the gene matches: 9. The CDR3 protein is CASSTGTGNPTDTQYF. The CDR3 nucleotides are TGTGCCAGCAGCACCGGGACAGGAAATCCCACAGATACGCAGTATTTT. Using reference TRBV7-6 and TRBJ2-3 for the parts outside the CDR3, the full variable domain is GAGVSQSPRYKVTKRGQDVALRCDPISGHVSLYWYRQALGQGPEFLTYFNYEAQQDKSGLPNDRFSAERPEGSISTLTIQRTEQRDSAMYRCASSTGTGNPTDTQYFGPGTRLTVL.

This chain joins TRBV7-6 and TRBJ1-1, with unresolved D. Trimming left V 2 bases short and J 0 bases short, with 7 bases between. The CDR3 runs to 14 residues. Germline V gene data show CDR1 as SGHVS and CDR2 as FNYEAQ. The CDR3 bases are TGTGCCAGCAGCTTAAAGGTCATGAACACTGAAGCTTTCTTT. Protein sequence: CASSLKVMNTEAFF.

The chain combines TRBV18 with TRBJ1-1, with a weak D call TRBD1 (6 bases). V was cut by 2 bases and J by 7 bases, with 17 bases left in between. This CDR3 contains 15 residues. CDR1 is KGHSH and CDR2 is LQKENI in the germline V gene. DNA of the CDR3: TGTGCCAGCTCACCATGGTGGGGGGCGCAAGATGAAGCTTTCTTT. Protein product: CASSPWWGAQDEAFF.

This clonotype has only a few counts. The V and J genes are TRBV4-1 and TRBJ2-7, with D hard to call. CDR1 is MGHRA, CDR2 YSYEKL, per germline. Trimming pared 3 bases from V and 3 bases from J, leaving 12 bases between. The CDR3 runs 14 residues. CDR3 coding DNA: TGCGCCAGCAGCCAGGATCGAATGGACTACGAGCAGTACTTC. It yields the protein CASSQDRMDYEQYF.

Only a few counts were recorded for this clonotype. The CDR3 DNA sequence: TGTGCCAGCAGCTCGGACAGCGGGGGAAGAGAGACCCAGTACTTC. Its protein product is CASSSDSGGRETQYF. The V call is TRBV11-3, the J call TRBJ2-5; 8 nucleotides align to TRBD2. Germline lookup yields CDR1 SGHNT and CDR2 YENEEA. V trimming: 4 bases; J trimming: 4 bases; junction bases outside the gene matches: 8. The CDR3 is 15 amino acids.

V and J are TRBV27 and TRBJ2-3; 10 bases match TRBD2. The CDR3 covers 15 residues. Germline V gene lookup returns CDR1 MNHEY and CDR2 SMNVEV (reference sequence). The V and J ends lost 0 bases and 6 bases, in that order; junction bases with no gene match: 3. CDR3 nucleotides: TGTGCCAGCAGTTTATCAACTAGCGGGGTTGATACGCAGTATTTT. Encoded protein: CASSLSTSGVDTQYF.

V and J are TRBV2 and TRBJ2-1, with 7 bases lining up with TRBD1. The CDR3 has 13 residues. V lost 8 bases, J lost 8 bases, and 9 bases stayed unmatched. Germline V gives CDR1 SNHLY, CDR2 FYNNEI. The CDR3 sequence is CASPGQVSDEQFF. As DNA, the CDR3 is TGTGCCAGCCCTGGACAGGTCTCCGATGAGCAGTTCTTC.

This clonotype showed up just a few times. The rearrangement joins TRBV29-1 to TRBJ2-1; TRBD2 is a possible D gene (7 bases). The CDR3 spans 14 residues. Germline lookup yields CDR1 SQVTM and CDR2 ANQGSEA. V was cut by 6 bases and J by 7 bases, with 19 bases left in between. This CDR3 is CSVSGRQGWNEQFF. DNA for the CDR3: TGCAGCGTGTCCGGGAGGCAGGGGTGGAATGAGCAGTTCTTC.

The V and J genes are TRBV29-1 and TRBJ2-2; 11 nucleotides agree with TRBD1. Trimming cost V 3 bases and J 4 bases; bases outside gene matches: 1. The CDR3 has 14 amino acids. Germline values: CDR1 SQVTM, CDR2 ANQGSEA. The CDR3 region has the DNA TGCAGCGTTGAGGGGACAGGGGGCACCGGGGAGCTGTTTTTT. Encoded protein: CSVEGTGGTGELFF.

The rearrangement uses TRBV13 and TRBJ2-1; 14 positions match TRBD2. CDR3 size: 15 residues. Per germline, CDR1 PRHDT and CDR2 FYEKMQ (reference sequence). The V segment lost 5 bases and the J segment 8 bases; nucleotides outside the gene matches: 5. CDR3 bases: TGTGCCAGCAGCCAGACTAGCGGGGGGGCTGATGAGCAGTTCTTC. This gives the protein CASSQTSGGADEQFF.

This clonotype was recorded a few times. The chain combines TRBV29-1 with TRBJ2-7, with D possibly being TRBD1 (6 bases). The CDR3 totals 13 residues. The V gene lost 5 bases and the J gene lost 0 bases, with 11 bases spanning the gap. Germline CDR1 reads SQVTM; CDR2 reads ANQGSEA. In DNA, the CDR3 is TGCAGCGTTTCGGACAGCATCTCCTACGAGCAGTACTTC. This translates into CSVSDSISYEQYF.

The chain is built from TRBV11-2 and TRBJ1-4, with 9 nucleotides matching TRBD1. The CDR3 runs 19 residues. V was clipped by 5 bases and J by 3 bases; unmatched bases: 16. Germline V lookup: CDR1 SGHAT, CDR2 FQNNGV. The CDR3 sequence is CASSPTGQGFLLANEKLFF. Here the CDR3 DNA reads TGTGCCAGCAGCCCCACCGGACAGGGGTTTCTATTAGCTAATGAAAAACTGTTTTTT.

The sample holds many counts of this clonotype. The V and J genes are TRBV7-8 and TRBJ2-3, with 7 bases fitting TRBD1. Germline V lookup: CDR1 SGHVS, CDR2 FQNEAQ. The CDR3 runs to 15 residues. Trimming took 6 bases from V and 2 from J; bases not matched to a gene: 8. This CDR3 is CASRSRDSSTDTQYF. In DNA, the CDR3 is TGTGCCAGCAGGAGCCGGGACAGCTCCACAGATACGCAGTATTTT.

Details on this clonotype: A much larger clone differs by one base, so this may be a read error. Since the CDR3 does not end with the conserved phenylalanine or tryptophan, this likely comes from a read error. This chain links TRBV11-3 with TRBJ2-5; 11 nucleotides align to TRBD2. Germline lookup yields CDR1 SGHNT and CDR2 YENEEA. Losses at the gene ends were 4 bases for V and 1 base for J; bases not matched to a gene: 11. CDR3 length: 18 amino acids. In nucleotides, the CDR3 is TGTGCCAGCAGCTACCCTGTGTGGCTAGCGGGGGGCCAAGAGACCCAGTACTCC. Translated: CASSYPVWLAGGQETQYS.

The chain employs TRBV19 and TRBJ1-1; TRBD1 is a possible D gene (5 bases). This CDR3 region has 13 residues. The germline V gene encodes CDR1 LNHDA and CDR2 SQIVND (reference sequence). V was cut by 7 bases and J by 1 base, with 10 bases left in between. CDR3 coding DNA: TGTGCCAGTAATGGGGCTTGGAACACTGAAGCTTTCTTT. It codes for CASNGAWNTEAFF.

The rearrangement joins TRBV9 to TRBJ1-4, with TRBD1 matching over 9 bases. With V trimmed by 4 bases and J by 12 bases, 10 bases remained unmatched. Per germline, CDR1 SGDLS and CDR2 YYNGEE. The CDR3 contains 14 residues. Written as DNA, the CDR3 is TGTGCCAGCAGCCCCGGGACAGGGACCACGGAACTGTTTTTT. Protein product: CASSPGTGTTELFF.

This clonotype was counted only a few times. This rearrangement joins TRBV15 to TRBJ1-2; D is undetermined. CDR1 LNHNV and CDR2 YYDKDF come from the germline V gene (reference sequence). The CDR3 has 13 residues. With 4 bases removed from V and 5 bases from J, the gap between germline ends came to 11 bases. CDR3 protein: CATSTKTAYGYTF. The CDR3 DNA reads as TGTGCCACCAGCACCAAGACGGCTTATGGCTACACCTTC.

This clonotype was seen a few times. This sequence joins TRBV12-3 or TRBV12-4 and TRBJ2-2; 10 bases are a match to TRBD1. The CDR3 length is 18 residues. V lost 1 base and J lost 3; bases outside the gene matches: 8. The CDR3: CASSLGSWGQGYTGELFF. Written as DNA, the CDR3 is TGTGCCAGCAGTTTAGGGTCTTGGGGACAGGGGTACACCGGGGAGCTGTTTTTT.

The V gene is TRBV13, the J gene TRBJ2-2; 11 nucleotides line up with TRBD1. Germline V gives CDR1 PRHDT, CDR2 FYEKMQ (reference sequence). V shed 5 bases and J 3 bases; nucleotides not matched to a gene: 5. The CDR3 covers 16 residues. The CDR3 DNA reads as TGTGCCAGCAGCCTACAGGACAGGGGGCACACCGGGGAGCTGTTTTTT. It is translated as CASSLQDRGHTGELFF.

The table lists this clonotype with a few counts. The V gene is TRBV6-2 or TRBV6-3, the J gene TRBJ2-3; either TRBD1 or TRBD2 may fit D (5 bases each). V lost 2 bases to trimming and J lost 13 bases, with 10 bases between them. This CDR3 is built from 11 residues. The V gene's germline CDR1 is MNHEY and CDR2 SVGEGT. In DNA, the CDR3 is TGTGCCAGCAGTTACCCTGGGACGGAGTATTTT. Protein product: CASSYPGTEYF.

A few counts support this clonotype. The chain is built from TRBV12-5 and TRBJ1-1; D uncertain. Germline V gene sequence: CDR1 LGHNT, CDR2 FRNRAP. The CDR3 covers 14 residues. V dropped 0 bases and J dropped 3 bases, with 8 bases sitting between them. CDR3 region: CASGLVVGDTEAFF. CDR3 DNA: TGTGCTAGTGGTTTGGTGGTCGGGGACACTGAAGCTTTCTTT.

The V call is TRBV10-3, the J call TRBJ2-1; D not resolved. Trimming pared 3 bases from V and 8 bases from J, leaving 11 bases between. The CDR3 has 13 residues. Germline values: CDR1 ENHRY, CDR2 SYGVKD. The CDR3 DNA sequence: TGTGCCATCAGTGAATCGGTTTCCTATGAGCAGTTCTTC. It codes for CAISESVSYEQFF.

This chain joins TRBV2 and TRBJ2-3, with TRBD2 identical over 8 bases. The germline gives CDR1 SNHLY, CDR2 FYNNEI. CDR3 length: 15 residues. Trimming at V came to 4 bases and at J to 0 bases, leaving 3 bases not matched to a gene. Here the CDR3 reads CASSVASGSTDTQYF. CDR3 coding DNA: TGTGCCAGCAGTGTCGCTAGCGGGAGCACAGATACGCAGTATTTT.

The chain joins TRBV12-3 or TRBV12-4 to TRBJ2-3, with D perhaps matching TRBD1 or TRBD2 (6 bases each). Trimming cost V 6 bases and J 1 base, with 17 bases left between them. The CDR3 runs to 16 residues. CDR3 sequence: CASRSRGGRGTDTQYF. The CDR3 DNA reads TGTGCCAGCAGGTCACGTGGGGGGCGCGGCACAGATACGCAGTATTTT.

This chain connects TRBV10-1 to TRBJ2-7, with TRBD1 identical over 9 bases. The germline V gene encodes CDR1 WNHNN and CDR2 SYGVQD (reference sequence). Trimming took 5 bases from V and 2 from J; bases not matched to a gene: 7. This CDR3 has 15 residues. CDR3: CASSTGTGYAYEQYF. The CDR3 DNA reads TGCGCCAGCAGTACCGGGACAGGGTATGCCTACGAGCAGTACTTC.

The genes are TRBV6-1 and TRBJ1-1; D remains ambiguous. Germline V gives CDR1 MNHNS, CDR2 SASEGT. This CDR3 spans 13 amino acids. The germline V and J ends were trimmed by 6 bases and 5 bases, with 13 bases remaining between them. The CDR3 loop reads CASRTPTGTEAFF. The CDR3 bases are TGTGCCAGCAGGACTCCGACTGGAACTGAAGCTTTCTTT.

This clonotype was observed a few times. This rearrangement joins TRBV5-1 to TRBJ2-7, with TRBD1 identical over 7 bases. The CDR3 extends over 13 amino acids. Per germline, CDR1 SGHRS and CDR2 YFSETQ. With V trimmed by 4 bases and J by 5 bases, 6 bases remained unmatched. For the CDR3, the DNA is TGCGCCAGCAGCGAGACAGGGATCGACGAGCAGTACTTC. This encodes CASSETGIDEQYF. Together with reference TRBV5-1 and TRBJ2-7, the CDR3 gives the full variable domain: KAGVTQTPRYLIKTRGQQVTLSCSPISGHRSVSWYQQTPGQGLQFLFEYFSETQRNKGNFPGRFSGRQFSNSRSEMNVSTLELGDSALYLCASSETGIDEQYFGPGTRLTVT.